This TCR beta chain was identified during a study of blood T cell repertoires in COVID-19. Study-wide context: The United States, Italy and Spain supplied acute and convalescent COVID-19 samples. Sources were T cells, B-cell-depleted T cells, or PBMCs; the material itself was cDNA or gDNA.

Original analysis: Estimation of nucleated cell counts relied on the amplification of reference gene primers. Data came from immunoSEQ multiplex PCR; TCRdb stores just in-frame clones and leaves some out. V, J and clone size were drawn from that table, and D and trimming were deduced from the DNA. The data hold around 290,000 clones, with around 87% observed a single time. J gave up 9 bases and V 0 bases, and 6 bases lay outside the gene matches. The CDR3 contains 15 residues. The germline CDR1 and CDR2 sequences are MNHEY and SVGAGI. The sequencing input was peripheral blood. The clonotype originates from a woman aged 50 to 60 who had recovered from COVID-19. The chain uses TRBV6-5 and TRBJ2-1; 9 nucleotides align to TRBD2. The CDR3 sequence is CASSYSGTSSSEQFF. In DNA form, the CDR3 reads TGTGCCAGCAGTTACTCGGGGACTAGCTCCAGTGAGCAGTTCTTC.